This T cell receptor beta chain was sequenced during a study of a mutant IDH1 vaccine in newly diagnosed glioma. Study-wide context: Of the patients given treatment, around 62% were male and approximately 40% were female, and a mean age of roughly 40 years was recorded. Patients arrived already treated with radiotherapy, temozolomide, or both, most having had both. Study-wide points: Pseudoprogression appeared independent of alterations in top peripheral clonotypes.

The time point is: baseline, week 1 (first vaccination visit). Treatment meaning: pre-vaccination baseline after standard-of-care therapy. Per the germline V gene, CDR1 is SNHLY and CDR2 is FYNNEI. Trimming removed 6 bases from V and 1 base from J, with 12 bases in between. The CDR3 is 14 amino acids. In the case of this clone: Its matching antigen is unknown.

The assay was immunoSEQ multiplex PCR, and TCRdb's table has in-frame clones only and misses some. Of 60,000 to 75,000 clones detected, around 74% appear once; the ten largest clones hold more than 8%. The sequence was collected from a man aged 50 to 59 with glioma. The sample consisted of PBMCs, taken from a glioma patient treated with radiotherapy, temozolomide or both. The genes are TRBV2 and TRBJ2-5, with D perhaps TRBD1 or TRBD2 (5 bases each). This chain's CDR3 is CASSTGRFQETQYF. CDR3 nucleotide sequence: TGTGCCAGCAGCACGGGACGCTTCCAAGAGACCCAGTACTTC.